Below are 16 T cell receptor beta chains sequenced from a single sample in a study of CD8 T cells in ankylosing spondylitis. TCRdb ran MiXCR on the 5' RACE reads and lists one entry per CDR3 protein. Of just over 150,000 distinct CDR3 sequences in the sample, about 16% are singletons; the top ten hold approximately 8%. The sequenced sample consisted of blood, either unsorted or a sorted T cell fraction (not recorded which). All receptors come from a male donor with ankylosing spondylitis or in good health (not recorded which).

Many counts were recorded for this clonotype. The V and J genes are TRBV27 and TRBJ2-2; D is uncertain. V was clipped by 0 bases and J by 8 bases, with 10 bases between them. Germline V lookup: CDR1 MNHEY, CDR2 SMNVEV (reference sequence). The CDR3 loop spans 14 amino acids. The CDR3 spells CASSLSLLRGELFF. The CDR3 DNA is TGTGCCAGCAGTTTATCCCTCTTGAGGGGGGAGCTGTTTTTT.

This clonotype was counted only a few times. The rearrangement links TRBV3-1 to TRBJ2-7; a possible D gene is TRBD1 (5 bases). The CDR3 has 11 amino acids. The V gene lost 5 bases and the J gene lost 8 bases, with 10 bases spanning the gap. The germline V gene encodes CDR1 LGHDT and CDR2 YNNKEL (reference sequence). The CDR3 nucleotides read TGTGCCAGCAGCACCAGACAGAAGCAGTACTTC. It codes for CASSTRQKQYF.

This clonotype has more than one count but fewer than ten. The chain combines TRBV28 with TRBJ1-2; 8 positions match TRBD1. Germline CDR1 reads MDHEN; CDR2 reads SYDVKM. Trimming took 5 bases from V and 5 from J; bases not matched to a gene: 7. The length of the CDR3 is 14 residues. Here the CDR3 reads CASSGRGLVYGYTF. CDR3 bases: TGTGCCAGCAGTGGCAGGGGGCTGGTTTATGGCTACACCTTC.

The chain joins TRBV18 to TRBJ2-3, with no clear D. This CDR3 has 14 residues. Deletions cut 6 bases from V and 4 bases from J, with 14 bases between. Looked up from germline, CDR1 is KGHSH and CDR2 is LQKENI. CDR3 nucleotides: TGTGCCAGCTCGAACCTCCCCAGCGCAGATACGCAGTATTTT. It is translated as CASSNLPSADTQYF.

This clonotype was counted ten times or more. The V gene is TRBV5-1, the J gene TRBJ1-1; D is perhaps TRBD1 (5 bases). The CDR3 runs to 13 residues. Trimming cost V 3 bases and J 10 bases, with 16 bases left between them. Germline V lookup: CDR1 SGHRS, CDR2 YFSETQ. The CDR3 here is CASSSGGQEVAFF. CDR3 nucleotides: TGCGCCAGCAGCTCGGGGGGTCAGGAGGTAGCTTTCTTT.

This clonotype has a count of ten or more. V and J are TRBV10-3 and TRBJ2-1, with 10 nucleotides matching TRBD2. The V gene end was trimmed by 10 bases and the J gene end by 7 bases; junction bases not matched to a gene: 4. Germline lookup yields CDR1 ENHRY and CDR2 SYGVKD. The CDR3 is 12 amino acids. The CDR3: CASTSGVNEQFF. DNA for the CDR3: TGTGCCAGTACTAGCGGGGTAAATGAGCAGTTCTTC.

This clonotype was observed at least ten times. The genes are TRBV20-1 and TRBJ2-7; D could derive from TRBD1 or TRBD2 (5 bases each). The CDR3 runs to 13 residues. Between the trimmed V and J ends, which lost 6 bases and 4 bases, there was a span of 16 bases. CDR1 is DFQATT, CDR2 SNEGSKA, per germline (reference sequence). This CDR3 is CSAPMGTRYEQYF. Here the CDR3 DNA reads TGCAGTGCCCCTATGGGGACGCGATACGAGCAGTACTTC.

Only a few counts were recorded for this clonotype. The gene calls are TRBV3-1 and TRBJ1-2; 7 bases line up with TRBD1. Germline V lookup: CDR1 LGHDT, CDR2 YNNKEL (reference sequence). With V trimmed by 0 bases and J by 8 bases, 18 bases remained unmatched. The CDR3 sequence is 18 residues long. For the CDR3, the DNA is TGTGCCAGCAGCCAAGATTCCGGCGCCATACAGGGGACGAGCGGCTACACCTTC. Translated, it gives CASSQDSGAIQGTSGYTF.

This clonotype was picked up many times. The chain combines TRBV5-1 with TRBJ1-1; 9 bases match TRBD1. V shed 4 bases, J shed 6 bases, and the junction held 10 bases outside the gene matches. Germline V gene sequence: CDR1 SGHRS, CDR2 YFSETQ. The CDR3 sequence is 15 residues long. This CDR3 is CASSLKGQGGSEAFF. The DNA of the CDR3 is TGCGCCAGCAGCCTAAAGGGACAGGGAGGTTCTGAAGCTTTCTTT.

V usage is TRBV5-1 and J usage is TRBJ2-5; perhaps TRBD1 as D (5 bases). The CDR3 spans 16 residues. V was cut by 3 bases and J by 4 bases, with 19 bases left in between. The germline V gene has CDR1 SGHRS and CDR2 YFSETQ. For the CDR3, the DNA is TGCGCCAGCAGCTCGATCCAGGGATTCGGCATAGAGACCCAGTACTTC. Protein product: CASSSIQGFGIETQYF.

This clonotype was seen a few times. The rearrangement links TRBV20-1 to TRBJ1-1; D may be TRBD1 (5 bases). The CDR3 sequence is 12 residues long. Germline CDR1 DFQATT, CDR2 SNEGSKA (reference sequence). Trimming cost V 6 bases and J 2 bases, with 10 bases left between them. This chain's CDR3 is CSARVLNTEAFF. CDR3 in DNA: TGCAGTGCCAGGGTTCTTAACACTGAAGCTTTCTTT.

This clonotype was counted between two and nine times. The rearrangement joins TRBV5-1 to TRBJ1-1, with 8 bases matching TRBD1. V gave up 4 bases and J gave up 11 bases; unmatched junction bases: 10. The CDR3 loop spans 13 amino acids. Germline-derived CDR1 and CDR2 are SGHRS and YFSETQ. The CDR3 bases are TGCGCCAGCAGCGAAATCCAGGGGGCCTGGGCTTTCTTT. It codes for CASSEIQGAWAFF.

The sample holds many counts of this clonotype. This chain links TRBV14 with TRBJ2-7; D is ambiguous. The germline gives CDR1 SGHDN, CDR2 FVKESK. The CDR3 is 14 residues long. Trimming took 0 bases from V and 2 from J, leaving 8 bases between them. The CDR3 sequence is CASSQDRRAYEQYF. The CDR3 DNA reads as TGTGCCAGCAGCCAAGATCGTCGAGCCTACGAGCAGTACTTC. The full variable domain, its missing parts supplied by reference TRBV14 and TRBJ2-7, is EAGVTQFPSHSVIEKGQTVTLRCDPISGHDNLYWYRRVMGKEIKFLLHFVKESKQDESGMPNNRFLAERTGGTYSTLKVQPAELEDSGVYFCASSQDRRAYEQYFGPGTRLTVT.

The rearrangement joins TRBV11-2 to TRBJ1-5; no firm D call. Germline V gene lookup returns CDR1 SGHAT and CDR2 FQNNGV. V was shortened by 2 bases and J by 2 bases, with 10 bases between the two germline ends. The CDR3 contains 15 residues. CDR3 DNA: TGTGCCAGCAGCTTAACGGGGAAGGGCAATCAGCCCCAGCATTTT. Protein sequence: CASSLTGKGNQPQHF.

This clonotype was detected only a few times. The gene calls are TRBV28 and TRBJ2-3; D is uncertain. The CDR3 runs to 14 residues. The V end lost 3 bases, the J end lost 1 base, and 8 bases lay between the germline ends. The V gene's germline CDR1 is MDHEN and CDR2 SYDVKM. This CDR3 reads CASSFLSGTDTQYF. CDR3 DNA sequence: TGTGCCAGCAGTTTTCTATCGGGCACAGATACGCAGTATTTT.

The chain has TRBV29-1 and TRBJ2-1, with TRBD2 matching 12 bases. V was pared by 8 bases and J by 6 bases, with 5 bases of the junction left unmatched. The CDR3 has 13 residues. In germline, CDR1 is SQVTM, CDR2 ANQGSEA. The CDR3 nucleotides read TGCAGCCTCCTAGCGGGAGGGCCCAATGAGCAGTTCTTC. Translated, it gives CSLLAGGPNEQFF.